This paragraph covers one T cell receptor (beta chain) sequence. Its target is not known. These data are taken from a study of cytomegalovirus exposure and HLA in healthy donors. General study findings and limits: High sensitivity and specificity were reportedly achieved when the classifier diagnosed cytomegalovirus status.

This CDR3 is 14 amino acids long. Germline loops: CDR1 LNHDA, CDR2 SQIVND (reference sequence). Trimming removed 5 bases from V and 3 bases from J, with 10 bases in between. Amplification used 60 Vbeta primers and 13 Jbeta primers. Authors' methods: Later, an analysis found 80 million or so unique TCR beta chains, and 10 million to 11 million of these were shared. Measured with immunoSEQ multiplex PCR; TCRdb has only the in-frame clones, and not every one. V, J and clone size are those of that table, while D and trimming were read from the DNA. This repertoire shows more than 65,000 clones, around two thirds found once; its top ten account for under 7.5%.

This sequence was found in a woman aged 45-65 years in good health and CMV-seropositive. The sequencing input was PBMCs. The rearrangement joins TRBV19 to TRBJ2-2, with D perhaps matching TRBD2 (6 bases). CDR3 DNA: TGTGCCAGTAGTGCGGGACTGTACACCGGGGAGCTGTTTTTT. This encodes CASSAGLYTGELFF.